Sequencing of this T cell receptor beta chain was carried out in a study of blood T cell repertoires in COVID-19. Study overall: COVID-19 samples collected from the United States, Italy and Spain covered acute and convalescent phases.

This clone appeared once. Produced via immunoSEQ multiplex PCR; TCRdb's table is partial and in-frame only. Of 95,000 to 150,000 clones listed, around 87% are singletons. The sequencing input was peripheral blood. The TCR was taken from a woman aged 65 to 85 with acute or convalescent COVID-19.

In DNA form, the CDR3 reads TGTGCCAGCAGCGCCTCGGGACAGCTAGGGGAGACCCAGTACTTC. Encoded protein: CASSASGQLGETQYF. The J gene is TRBJ2-5, the V gene TRBV5-4, with 7 positions matching TRBD1. CDR1 and CDR2 from the germline V gene are SGHNT and YYREEE (reference sequence). The CDR3 covers 15 residues. With 4 bases clipped from V and 5 bases from J, the junction kept 11 bases outside the gene matches.